Sequencing of this TCR beta chain was carried out in a study of post-analysis software for immune sequencing data. V shed 6 bases, J shed 4 bases, and the junction held 12 bases outside the gene matches. The CDR3 contains 16 residues. Researchers reported that TCR beta cDNA libraries carried unique molecular identifiers. A population of about 0.95 to 10 million T cells gave rise to around 530,000 cDNA molecules. Using its own MiXCR run on the PCR reads, TCRdb lists one record per CDR3 protein. Of fewer than 850,000 distinct CDR3 sequences listed, about 45% are singletons. The study, taken as a whole, reports: Samples sharing a preparation batch grouped tightly together when assessed by F measure. With TRBV5-6, TRBV5-1 and TRBV20-1 included, several TRBV segments were more frequent in patients than in controls. The study found significantly lower normalized Chao1 diversity in multiple sclerosis patients than in controls.

A remark on this clonotype: No antigen is known for it.

The chain employs TRBV12-3 or TRBV12-4 and TRBJ2-1, with 7 bases lining up with TRBD1. The receptor's source is a girl aged 5-17 years with multiple sclerosis. The sample was blood. Written as DNA, the CDR3 is TGTGCCAGCAGGAGAACCGGGACAGAAAAATACAATGAGCAGTTCTTC. This sequence encodes CASRRTGTEKYNEQFF.